Listed below are T cell receptor beta chains from one sample, sequenced in a study of T cells in Graves' hyperthyroidism and ophthalmopathy. TCRdb ran MiXCR on the multiplex PCR reads and lists one entry per CDR3 protein. The table lists 340,000 or so distinct CDR3 sequences, 21% of them singletons, with 50% in the top ten. The source material was blood. These receptors all come from a woman in her 50s with Graves' hyperthyroidism. Both conserved end residues are part of each CDR3.

j_gene: TRBJ1-6
v_gene: TRBV11-2
CDR3aa: CASRLTFIYNSPLHF

j_gene: TRBJ1-1
v_gene: TRBV29-1
CDR3aa: CSAVTGVNTEAFF

j_gene: TRBJ2-5
v_gene: TRBV3-1
CDR3aa: CASSRQETQYF

j_gene: TRBJ2-3
v_gene: TRBV7-2
CDR3aa: CASSLGTSLDTQYF

j_gene: TRBJ2-7
v_gene: TRBV6-2/TRBV6-3
CDR3aa: CASSYGTSGGAGSYEQYF

j_gene: TRBJ1-4
v_gene: TRBV27
CDR3aa: CASSFRQAHELFF

j_gene: TRBJ1-1
v_gene: TRBV20-1
CDR3aa: CRGKEGMGKNTEAFF

j_gene: TRBJ1-2
v_gene: TRBV30
CDR3aa: CAWVGGGYGYTF

j_gene: TRBJ2-6
v_gene: TRBV18
CDR3aa: CASSPSGPGGANVLTF

j_gene: TRBJ2-3
v_gene: TRBV30
CDR3aa: CAWKVGETQYF

j_gene: TRBJ2-1
v_gene: TRBV2
CDR3aa: CASSEDGLAANEQFF

j_gene: TRBJ2-3
v_gene: TRBV10-3
CDR3aa: CAIRLGQGDGTDTQYF

j_gene: TRBJ1-1
v_gene: TRBV5-5
CDR3aa: CASSPRNTEAFF

j_gene: TRBJ1-1
v_gene: TRBV3-1
CDR3aa: CASSHHVSKPLEAFF